A single sample is the source of the 2 T cell receptor beta chains below, sequenced in a study of T cell responses to AZD1222 COVID-19 vaccine. The table came from immunoSEQ multiplex PCR; TCRdb's copy has only in-frame clones and leaves some out. The sample records about 48,000 clones, about 86% being singletons. Sequencing used peripheral blood, obtained 28 days after the second AZD1222 dose. The receptor set was obtained from an adult who received the AZD1222 COVID-19 vaccine.

V and J are TRBV21-1 and TRBJ2-1; the table names TRBD2, a call not compared with the DNA. TRBV21-1 is an annotated pseudogene. The CDR3 loop spans 11 amino acids. In DNA, the CDR3 is TGTGCCAGTCTTAGCGGCGATGAGCAGTTCTTC. As protein: CASLSGDEQFF.

V gene TRBV5-1 combines with J gene TRBJ2-5; D is uncertain. This CDR3 has 15 residues. Germline V gene sequence: CDR1 SGHRS, CDR2 YFSETQ. V shed 0 bases and J shed 5 bases, with 14 bases lying between them. CDR3 amino acids: CASSLEGRAQETQYF. CDR3 coding DNA: TGCGCCAGCAGCTTGGAGGGCAGAGCACAGGAGACCCAGTACTTC.